These T cell receptor beta chains were read from a single sample in a study of vaccination and CD4 T cells after COVID-19. Antigens of these TCRs are unknown. MiXCR, applied by TCRdb to the PCR reads, yields one record per CDR3 protein. The data show about 7,300 distinct CDR3 sequences, less than 40% seen once. The material sequenced was CD4+ T cells from blood, cultured in vitro. The receptors originated from a human donor in good health. Both conserved end residues are part of each CDR3. A D gene is named only where the DNA matches it firmly. Rows give clone size only sometimes, using once, few, many, or a class for an expanded clone.

CDR3nt: TGTGCCAGCAGCCAGACTGAGGATGAGCAGTTTTTC; CDR3aa: CASSQTEDEQFF; j_gene: TRBJ2-1; v_gene: TRBV7-9; d_gene: .; abundance: .
CDR3nt: TGTGCCAGCAGCTTGGGTGGACAGGGGCGATCACCCCTCCACTTT; CDR3aa: CASSLGGQGRSPLHF; j_gene: TRBJ1-6; v_gene: TRBV7-9; d_gene: TRBD1; abundance: few
CDR3nt: TGTGCCAGCACCTTAGGGCTCGGGGGGCTGGGGTATGGCTACACCTTC; CDR3aa: CASTLGLGGLGYGYTF; j_gene: TRBJ1-2; v_gene: TRBV6-1; d_gene: .; abundance: few
CDR3nt: TGTGCCAGCAGTCACTCCGGACAGCTCAATGAGCAGTTCTTC; CDR3aa: CASSHSGQLNEQFF; j_gene: TRBJ2-1; v_gene: TRBV7-9; d_gene: .; abundance: few
CDR3nt: TGTGCCAGCAGCTTTGCGCAGAACACTGAAGCTTTCTTT; CDR3aa: CASSFAQNTEAFF; j_gene: TRBJ1-1; v_gene: TRBV7-6; d_gene: .; abundance: few
CDR3nt: TGTGCCAGCAGTGACTCGGGGGACAATAATTCACCCCTCCACTTT; CDR3aa: CASSDSGDNNSPLHF; j_gene: TRBJ1-6; v_gene: TRBV6-4; d_gene: .; abundance: few
CDR3nt: TGTGCCAGCAGCTTAGCGGACGGGGCCCAGCATTTT; CDR3aa: CASSLADGAQHF; j_gene: TRBJ1-5; v_gene: TRBV7-9; d_gene: .; abundance: few
CDR3nt: TGCAGTGCTGCCTACAGGGACAATCAGCCCCAGCATTTT; CDR3aa: CSAAYRDNQPQHF; j_gene: TRBJ1-5; v_gene: TRBV20-1; d_gene: .; abundance: few
CDR3nt: TGTGCCAGCAGTTCAGGGAGGAGCACTGAAGCTTTCTTT; CDR3aa: CASSSGRSTEAFF; j_gene: TRBJ1-1; v_gene: TRBV2; d_gene: .; abundance: few
CDR3nt: TGTGCCAGCAGACCGACAGCAAACTATGGCTACACCTTC; CDR3aa: CASRPTANYGYTF; j_gene: TRBJ1-2; v_gene: TRBV6-1; d_gene: .; abundance: .
CDR3nt: TGTGCCAGCAGCTCAGCGAAGGAACTGTTTTTT; CDR3aa: CASSSAKELFF; j_gene: TRBJ1-4; v_gene: TRBV7-9; d_gene: .; abundance: .
CDR3nt: TGTGCCATCAGATACCAGAATCCTGGAAACACCATATATTTT; CDR3aa: CAIRYQNPGNTIYF; j_gene: TRBJ1-3; v_gene: TRBV10-3; d_gene: .; abundance: .
CDR3nt: TGTGCTAGTGGGGTGGGGAACACTGAAGCTTTCTTT; CDR3aa: CASGVGNTEAFF; j_gene: TRBJ1-1; v_gene: TRBV12-5; d_gene: .; abundance: .
CDR3nt: TGTGCCAGCAGCCGGGGACAAAACTCCTACGAGCAGTACTTC; CDR3aa: CASSRGQNSYEQYF; j_gene: TRBJ2-7; v_gene: TRBV6-1; d_gene: .; abundance: few
CDR3nt: TGTGCCAGCAGCACTAGTGGCTATGGCTACACCTTC; CDR3aa: CASSTSGYGYTF; j_gene: TRBJ1-2; v_gene: TRBV11-2; d_gene: .; abundance: few
CDR3nt: TGTGCCAGCTCCATGGGACAGAATCAGCCCCAGCATTTT; CDR3aa: CASSMGQNQPQHF; j_gene: TRBJ1-5; v_gene: TRBV18; d_gene: TRBD1; abundance: .
CDR3nt: TGTGCCACCAGCAGAGGGGGCATAAACTACGAGCAGTACTTC; CDR3aa: CATSRGGINYEQYF; j_gene: TRBJ2-7; v_gene: TRBV15; d_gene: .; abundance: .
CDR3nt: TGTGCCAGCAGTTACTCCGGGACCCACTATGGCTACACCTTC; CDR3aa: CASSYSGTHYGYTF; j_gene: TRBJ1-2; v_gene: TRBV6-5; d_gene: .; abundance: .
CDR3nt: TGTGCCAGCAGCTTGCAAAGTTATGGCTACACCTTC; CDR3aa: CASSLQSYGYTF; j_gene: TRBJ1-2; v_gene: TRBV5-6; d_gene: .; abundance: .
CDR3nt: TGTGCCTGGAACACCCCCCGGGACAGAGGGGGCTATGGCTACACCTTC; CDR3aa: CAWNTPRDRGGYGYTF; j_gene: TRBJ1-2; v_gene: TRBV30; d_gene: TRBD1; abundance: .
CDR3nt: TGTGCCAGCAGCTTTAGTAGACAGGGGGTTTTAGGCTACACCTTC; CDR3aa: CASSFSRQGVLGYTF; j_gene: TRBJ1-2; v_gene: TRBV7-3; d_gene: TRBD1; abundance: few
CDR3nt: TGTGCCAGTAGTAAAGGGGTGAATCAGCCCCAGCATTTT; CDR3aa: CASSKGVNQPQHF; j_gene: TRBJ1-5; v_gene: TRBV19; d_gene: .; abundance: .
CDR3nt: TGCAGCGCGGGGACCTTCCTGGGCTTC; CDR3aa: CSAGTFLGF; j_gene: TRBJ1-2; v_gene: TRBV29-1; d_gene: .; abundance: .
CDR3nt: TGTGCCACCAGGGACGTATTCTCCTACGAGCAGTACTTC; CDR3aa: CATRDVFSYEQYF; j_gene: TRBJ2-7; v_gene: TRBV24-1; d_gene: .; abundance: .
CDR3nt: TGTGCCAGCAGGGAGAGAGAACAGGCGCGTGAAGCTTTCTTT; CDR3aa: CASREREQAREAFF; j_gene: TRBJ1-1; v_gene: TRBV6-1; d_gene: .; abundance: .
CDR3nt: TGTGCCAGCGACTTGACAGTATTTAATTCACCCCTCCACTTT; CDR3aa: CASDLTVFNSPLHF; j_gene: TRBJ1-6; v_gene: TRBV6-1; d_gene: .; abundance: .
CDR3nt: TGTGCCAGCAGCCAAGATTTAGTGGTCTATGGCTACACCTTC; CDR3aa: CASSQDLVVYGYTF; j_gene: TRBJ1-2; v_gene: TRBV4-2; d_gene: .; abundance: .
CDR3nt: TGTGCCACCAGCAGAGATGCCCCCGGCGGGTATGGCTACACCTTC; CDR3aa: CATSRDAPGGYGYTF; j_gene: TRBJ1-2; v_gene: TRBV15; d_gene: .; abundance: .
CDR3nt: TGTGCCAGCAGTTACTCGATGGCCGTGAACACTGAAGCTTTCTTT; CDR3aa: CASSYSMAVNTEAFF; j_gene: TRBJ1-1; v_gene: TRBV6-5; d_gene: .; abundance: .
CDR3nt: TGCAGCGTTGAAGGAGCGGCAGGGATATTAGATACGCAGTATTTT; CDR3aa: CSVEGAAGILDTQYF; j_gene: TRBJ2-3; v_gene: TRBV29-1; d_gene: .; abundance: few
CDR3nt: TGTGCCAGCAGCAAAGCTGGGGGTTCACCCCTCCACTTT; CDR3aa: CASSKAGGSPLHF; j_gene: TRBJ1-6; v_gene: TRBV21-1; d_gene: .; abundance: .
CDR3nt: TGTGCCAGCAGTTTCAGGGGCCGAGACACTGAAGCTTTCTTT; CDR3aa: CASSFRGRDTEAFF; j_gene: TRBJ1-1; v_gene: TRBV12-3/TRBV12-4; d_gene: .; abundance: .
CDR3nt: TGTGCCAGCAGCTTGTATGCGAACACTGAAGCTTTCTTT; CDR3aa: CASSLYANTEAFF; j_gene: TRBJ1-1; v_gene: TRBV11-1; d_gene: .; abundance: .
CDR3nt: TGCGCCAGCAGCTTGACCAGACGGGAGACCCAGTACTTC; CDR3aa: CASSLTRRETQYF; j_gene: TRBJ2-5; v_gene: TRBV5-1; d_gene: .; abundance: large
CDR3nt: TGTGCCAGCAGCTTAGGAGGAGCGGGGGGGGTAAAGACCCAGTACTTC; CDR3aa: CASSLGGAGGVKTQYF; j_gene: TRBJ2-5; v_gene: TRBV11-2; d_gene: TRBD2; abundance: few
CDR3nt: TGTGCCAGCAGCTTAGAGCGGGGGGCCGAGCAGTACTTC; CDR3aa: CASSLERGAEQYF; j_gene: TRBJ2-7; v_gene: TRBV11-1; d_gene: TRBD2; abundance: .
CDR3nt: TGTGCCAGCTCACCGCAGGGACAGGGGGCTGTCTATGGCTACACCTTC; CDR3aa: CASSPQGQGAVYGYTF; j_gene: TRBJ1-2; v_gene: TRBV18; d_gene: TRBD1; abundance: .
CDR3nt: TGTGCCAGCAGTTTATGGGACCCTGGATGGGCAGATACGCAGTATTTT; CDR3aa: CASSLWDPGWADTQYF; j_gene: TRBJ2-3; v_gene: TRBV12-3/TRBV12-4; d_gene: .; abundance: .
CDR3nt: TGTGCCAGCAGTGAAGCGCTCGGGGAGGGTCCCACTGAAGCTTTCTTT; CDR3aa: CASSEALGEGPTEAFF; j_gene: TRBJ1-1; v_gene: TRBV6-1; d_gene: .; abundance: few
CDR3nt: TGTGCCAGCAGACTACCTGGGTCCCTCAATTCACCCCTCCACTTT; CDR3aa: CASRLPGSLNSPLHF; j_gene: TRBJ1-6; v_gene: TRBV6-1; d_gene: .; abundance: .
CDR3nt: TGTGCCAGTGGGTGGACAGGGGGTCTTAAGAATGAGCAGTTCTTC; CDR3aa: CASGWTGGLKNEQFF; j_gene: TRBJ2-1; v_gene: TRBV6-4; d_gene: TRBD1; abundance: .
CDR3nt: TGTGCCAGTAGTATAGCTTCGACAGGGCAGTTCTTC; CDR3aa: CASSIASTGQFF; j_gene: TRBJ2-1; v_gene: TRBV19; d_gene: .; abundance: .